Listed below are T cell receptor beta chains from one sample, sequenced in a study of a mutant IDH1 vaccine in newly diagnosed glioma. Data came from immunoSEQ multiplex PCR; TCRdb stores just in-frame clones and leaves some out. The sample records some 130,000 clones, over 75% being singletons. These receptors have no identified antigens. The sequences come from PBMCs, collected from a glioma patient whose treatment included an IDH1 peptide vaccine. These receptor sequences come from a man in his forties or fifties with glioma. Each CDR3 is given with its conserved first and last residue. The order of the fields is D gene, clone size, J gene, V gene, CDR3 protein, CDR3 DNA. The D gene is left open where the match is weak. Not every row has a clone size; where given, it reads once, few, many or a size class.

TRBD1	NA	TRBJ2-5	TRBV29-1	CSVEEMGQGGLWTQYF	TGCAGCGTTGAGGAGATGGGACAGGGGGGCCTCTGGACCCAGTACTTC
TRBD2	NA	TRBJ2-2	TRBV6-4	CASSDVSSGGITGELFF	TGTGCCAGCAGTGACGTATCTAGCGGGGGTATCACCGGGGAGCTGTTTTTT
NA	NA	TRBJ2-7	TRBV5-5	CASSFQVLSSYEQYF	TGTGCCAGCAGCTTTCAGGTACTGAGCTCCTACGAGCAGTACTTC
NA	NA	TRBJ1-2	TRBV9	CASSVAPQGGYTF	TGTGCCAGCAGCGTAGCTCCTCAGGGGGGCTACACCTTC
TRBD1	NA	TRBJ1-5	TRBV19	CASSILRTGGSRNQPQHF	TGTGCCAGTAGTATACTCCGGACAGGGGGGTCTAGAAATCAGCCCCAGCATTTT
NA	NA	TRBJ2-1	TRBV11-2	CASSFGVHEQFF	TGTGCCAGCAGCTTCGGTGTTCATGAGCAGTTCTTC
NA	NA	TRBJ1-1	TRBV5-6	CASNLGTNTEAFF	TGTGCCAGCAACCTAGGGACGAACACTGAAGCTTTCTTT
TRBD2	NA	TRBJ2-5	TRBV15	CATSRDSWTSGRQETQYF	TGTGCCACCAGCAGAGATTCCTGGACTAGCGGGCGTCAAGAGACCCAGTACTTC
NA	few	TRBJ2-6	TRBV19	CASSDWWAGANVLTF	TGTGCCAGTAGTGATTGGTGGGCTGGGGCCAACGTCCTGACTTTC
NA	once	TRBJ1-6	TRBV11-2	CASSLDASNSPLHF	TGTGCCAGCAGCTTAGATGCCAGTAATTCACCCCTCCACTTT
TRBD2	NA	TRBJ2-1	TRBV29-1	CSQLAGALGNEQFF	TGCAGCCAATTAGCGGGAGCGTTGGGAAATGAGCAGTTCTTC
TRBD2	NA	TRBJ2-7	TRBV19	CASSISAGYPYEQYF	TGTGCCAGTAGTATTTCAGCGGGATATCCCTACGAGCAGTACTTC
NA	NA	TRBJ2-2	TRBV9	CASSVTGNTGELFF	TGTGCCAGCAGCGTAACAGGGAACACCGGGGAGCTGTTTTTT
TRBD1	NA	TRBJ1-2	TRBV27	CASRSSGGWGYTF	TGTGCCAGCAGAAGTTCAGGGGGCTGGGGCTACACCTTC
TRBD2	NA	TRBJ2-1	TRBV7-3	CASGTSGNHEQFF	TGTGCCAGCGGGACTAGCGGTAACCATGAGCAGTTCTTC
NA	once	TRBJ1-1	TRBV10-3	CAMRRENTEAFF	TGTGCCATGCGGCGGGAGAACACTGAAGCTTTCTTT
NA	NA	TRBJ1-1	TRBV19	CASSSLRRAQRGNTEAFF	TGTGCCAGTAGTTCCCTACGCAGGGCCCAAAGGGGGAACACTGAAGCTTTCTTT
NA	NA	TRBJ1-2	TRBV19	CASSIFGESTSGYTF	TGTGCCAGTAGTATCTTCGGAGAATCTACTAGCGGCTACACCTTC
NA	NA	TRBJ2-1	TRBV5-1	CASSLGNYGSSYNEQFF	TGCGCCAGCAGCCTTGGGAACTACGGGAGCTCCTACAATGAGCAGTTCTTC
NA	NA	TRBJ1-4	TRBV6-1	CASSEFSYEKLFF	TGTGCCAGCAGTGAGTTCAGCTATGAAAAACTGTTTTTT